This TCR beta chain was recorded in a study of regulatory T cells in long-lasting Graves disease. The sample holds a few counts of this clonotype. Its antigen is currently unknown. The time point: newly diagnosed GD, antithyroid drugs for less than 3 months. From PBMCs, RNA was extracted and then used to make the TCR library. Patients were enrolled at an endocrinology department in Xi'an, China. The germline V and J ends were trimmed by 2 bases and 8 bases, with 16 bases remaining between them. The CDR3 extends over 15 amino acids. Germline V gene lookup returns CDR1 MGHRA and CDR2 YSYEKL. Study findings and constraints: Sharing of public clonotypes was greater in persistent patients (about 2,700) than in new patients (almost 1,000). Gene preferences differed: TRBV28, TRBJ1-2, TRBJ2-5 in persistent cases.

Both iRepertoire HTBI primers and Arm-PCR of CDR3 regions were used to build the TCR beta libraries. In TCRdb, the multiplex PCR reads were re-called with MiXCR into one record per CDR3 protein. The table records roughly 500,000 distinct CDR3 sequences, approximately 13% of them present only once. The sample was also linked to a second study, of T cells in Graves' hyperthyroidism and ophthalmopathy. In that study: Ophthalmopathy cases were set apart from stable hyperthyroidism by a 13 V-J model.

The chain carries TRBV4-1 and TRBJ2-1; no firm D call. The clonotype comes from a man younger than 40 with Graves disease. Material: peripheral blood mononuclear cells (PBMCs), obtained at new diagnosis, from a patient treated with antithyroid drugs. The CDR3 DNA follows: TGCGCCAGCAGCCAATTGGCCTCCCCCAAGGATGAGCAGTTCTTC. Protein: CASSQLASPKDEQFF.